These T cell receptor beta chains were read from a single sample in a study of beta chain features in type 1 diabetes. The data were produced by immunoSEQ multiplex PCR, yet TCRdb's version contains in-frame clones alone and is incomplete. The sample lists about 710,000 clones, more than 13% seen once, with 0.04% in the top ten. The specimen sequenced was naive CD4+ T cells from blood. These receptor sequences come from a man between 18 and 35 years old with type 1 diabetes. Each CDR3 is given without its conserved first and last residue. Each record gives: J gene, clone size, V gene, D gene, CDR3 protein. D genes are given only for firm matches. Rows give clone size only sometimes, using once, few, many, or a class for an expanded clone.

j_call: TRBJ2-5
clone_size: NA
v_call: TRBV5-1
d_call: NA
cdr3_aa: ASSSGGAGQETQY

j_call: TRBJ2-7
clone_size: few
v_call: TRBV5-6
d_call: TRBD1
cdr3_aa: ASSTGQGADEQY

j_call: TRBJ2-2
clone_size: NA
v_call: TRBV9
d_call: TRBD1
cdr3_aa: ASSVVGTGLSGELF

j_call: TRBJ2-3
clone_size: few
v_call: TRBV30
d_call: TRBD1
cdr3_aa: ALGYGTGTDTQY

j_call: TRBJ2-1
clone_size: few
v_call: TRBV25-1
d_call: NA
cdr3_aa: ASRSMGSYNEQF

j_call: TRBJ2-7
clone_size: NA
v_call: TRBV25-1
d_call: NA
cdr3_aa: ASSEEAGREGSYEQY

j_call: TRBJ1-6
clone_size: NA
v_call: TRBV6-5
d_call: TRBD1
cdr3_aa: ASSPVGQNNSPLH

j_call: TRBJ1-2
clone_size: NA
v_call: TRBV4-1
d_call: NA
cdr3_aa: ASSQDVRSDHLDGYT

j_call: TRBJ2-5
clone_size: NA
v_call: TRBV25-1
d_call: NA
cdr3_aa: ASSEKVVGRETQY

j_call: TRBJ2-7
clone_size: few
v_call: TRBV28
d_call: NA
cdr3_aa: ASSGANGGYEQY

j_call: TRBJ2-7
clone_size: few
v_call: TRBV7-2
d_call: NA
cdr3_aa: ASSDHSRGFSYEQY

j_call: TRBJ1-2
clone_size: few
v_call: TRBV7-9
d_call: NA
cdr3_aa: ASSLGDYGYT

j_call: TRBJ2-1
clone_size: NA
v_call: TRBV5-1
d_call: TRBD2
cdr3_aa: ASSPTSGNSYNEQF

j_call: TRBJ2-7
clone_size: NA
v_call: TRBV13
d_call: TRBD2
cdr3_aa: ASSPWASGRHEQY

j_call: TRBJ2-7
clone_size: NA
v_call: TRBV5-1
d_call: NA
cdr3_aa: ASSLENYEQY

j_call: TRBJ1-2
clone_size: NA
v_call: TRBV4-1
d_call: NA
cdr3_aa: ASRSMGGVNYGYT

j_call: TRBJ2-7
clone_size: NA
v_call: TRBV7-2
d_call: TRBD2
cdr3_aa: ASSSRTSRPYEQY

j_call: TRBJ2-2
clone_size: NA
v_call: TRBV7-2
d_call: TRBD2
cdr3_aa: ASSRNSGRSSGELF

j_call: TRBJ2-3
clone_size: few
v_call: TRBV7-9
d_call: NA
cdr3_aa: ASSLVAHGDTQY

j_call: TRBJ1-2
clone_size: NA
v_call: TRBV30
d_call: NA
cdr3_aa: AWELDGPVGN